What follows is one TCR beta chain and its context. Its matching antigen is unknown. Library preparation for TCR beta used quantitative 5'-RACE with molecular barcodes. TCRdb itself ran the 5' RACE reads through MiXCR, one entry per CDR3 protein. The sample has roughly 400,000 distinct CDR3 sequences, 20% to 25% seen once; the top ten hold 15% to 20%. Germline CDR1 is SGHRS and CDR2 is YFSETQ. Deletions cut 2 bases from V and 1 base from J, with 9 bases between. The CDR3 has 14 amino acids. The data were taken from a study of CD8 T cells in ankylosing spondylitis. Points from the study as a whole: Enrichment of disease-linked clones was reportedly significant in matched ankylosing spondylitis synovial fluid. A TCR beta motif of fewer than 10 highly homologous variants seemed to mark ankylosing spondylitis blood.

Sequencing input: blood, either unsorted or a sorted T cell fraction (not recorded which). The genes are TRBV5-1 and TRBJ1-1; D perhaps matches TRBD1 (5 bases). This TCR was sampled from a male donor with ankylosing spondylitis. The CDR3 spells CASSLWGGNTEAFF. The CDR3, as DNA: TGCGCCAGCAGCTTATGGGGGGGGAACACTGAAGCTTTCTTT. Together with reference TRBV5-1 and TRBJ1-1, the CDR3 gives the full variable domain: KAGVTQTPRYLIKTRGQQVTLSCSPISGHRSVSWYQQTPGQGLQFLFEYFSETQRNKGNFPGRFSGRQFSNSRSEMNVSTLELGDSALYLCASSLWGGNTEAFFGQGTRLTVV.